One sample yielded the 18 T cell receptor beta chains listed below, sequenced in a study of blood T cell repertoires in COVID-19. The data were produced by immunoSEQ multiplex PCR, yet TCRdb's version contains in-frame clones alone and is incomplete. The table lists a few hundred thousand clones, roughly 90% of them singletons. The source material was peripheral blood. The receptor set was obtained from a man in his forties with acute or convalescent COVID-19.

The gene calls are TRBV10-3 and TRBJ1-1, with 8 bases that match TRBD1. The CDR3 extends over 14 amino acids. Germline V gene lookup returns CDR1 ENHRY and CDR2 SYGVKD. Trimming cost V 3 bases and J 5 bases; bases outside gene matches: 5. The CDR3 bases are TGTGCCATCAGTGATAGGACAGGGTGGACTGAAGCTTTCTTT. Translation gives CAISDRTGWTEAFF.

The rearrangement joins TRBV11-2 to TRBJ1-2; no firm D call. This CDR3 region has 14 residues. Trimming pared 4 bases from V and 0 bases from J, leaving 9 bases between. Germline-derived CDR1 and CDR2 are SGHAT and FQNNGV. This CDR3 is CASSSSGANYGYTF. The CDR3 DNA reads as TGTGCCAGCAGCTCGAGCGGGGCTAACTATGGCTACACCTTC. Combining the CDR3 with reference TRBV11-2 and TRBJ1-2 gives the whole variable domain EAGVAQSPRYKIIEKRQSVAFWCNPISGHATLYWYQQILGQGPKLLIQFQNNGVVDDSQLPKDRFSAERLKGVDSTLKIQPAKLEDSAVYLCASSSSGANYGYTFGSGTRLTVV.

The J gene is TRBJ2-2, the V gene TRBV2; 9 bases align to TRBD1. The CDR3 is 16 amino acids. The V and J ends lost 5 bases and 5 bases, in that order; junction bases with no gene match: 9. CDR1 is SNHLY and CDR2 is FYNNEI in the germline V gene. The DNA of the CDR3 is TGTGCCAGCAGTCGGACCGGGACAGGGAGTACCGGGGAGCTGTTTTTT. Amino acid sequence: CASSRTGTGSTGELFF.

V usage is TRBV24-1 and J usage is TRBJ2-3; possible D gene TRBD1, 6 bases. V was clipped by 4 bases and J by 15 bases, with 16 bases between them. CDR1 and CDR2 from the germline V gene are KGHDR and SFDVKD. This CDR3 is 12 amino acids long. In nucleotides, the CDR3 is TGTGCCACCAGTGAGCCAGGGGCCCCGCCCTATTTT. This codes for CATSEPGAPPYF.

J is TRBJ1-1 and V is TRBV27, with D perhaps matching TRBD1 (6 bases). Per the germline V gene, CDR1 is MNHEY and CDR2 is SMNVEV (reference sequence). The V end lost 5 bases, the J end lost 0 bases, and 13 bases lay between the germline ends. CDR3 length: 15 amino acids. CDR3 bases: TGTGCCAGCAGTATCACTTACAGGGTGAACACTGAAGCTTTCTTT. This translates into CASSITYRVNTEAFF.

The CDR3 sequence: CASSARTGQPGNTIYF. As DNA, the CDR3 is TGTGCCAGTAGTGCACGGACAGGGCAACCTGGAAACACCATATATTTT. V is TRBV19 and J is TRBJ1-3, with TRBD1 identical over 8 bases. The CDR3 consists of 16 residues. With V trimmed by 5 bases and J by 2 bases, 8 bases remained unmatched. Germline V gene data show CDR1 as LNHDA and CDR2 as SQIVND (reference sequence).

CDR3 bases: TGTGCCACCAGCAGAGGGGACAGGTCCTACGAGCAGTACTTC. This gives the protein CATSRGDRSYEQYF. J is TRBJ2-7 and V is TRBV15, with 8 bases fitting TRBD1. From germline, CDR1 is LNHNV and CDR2 YYDKDF (reference sequence). The CDR3 has 14 residues. V lost 1 base to trimming and J lost 1 base; unmatched junction nucleotides: 0.

The chain carries TRBV25-1 and TRBJ2-2, with D possibly TRBD2 on 5 matching bases. CDR1 MGHDK and CDR2 SYGVNS come from the germline V gene. The germline V and J ends were trimmed by 4 bases and 7 bases, with 19 bases remaining between them. This CDR3 region has 16 residues. CDR3 amino acids: CASSARTPDEGGELFF. The CDR3 DNA follows: TGTGCCAGCAGTGCCCGAACTCCGGACGAGGGCGGGGAGCTGTTTTTT.

The genes are TRBV5-6 and TRBJ2-7, with 9 bases aligning to TRBD1. The CDR3 is 17 residues long. Germline CDR1 reads SGHDT; CDR2 reads YYEEEE. The V segment lost 3 bases and the J segment 5 bases; nucleotides outside the gene matches: 15. CDR3 protein: CASSYRPGTGNFHEQYF. The CDR3 DNA reads TGTGCCAGCAGCTATCGACCCGGGACAGGGAACTTCCACGAGCAGTACTTC. The whole variable domain, remainder taken from reference TRBV5-6 and TRBJ2-7, is DAGVTQSPTHLIKTRGQQVTLRCSPKSGHDTVSWYQQALGQGPQFIFQYYEEEERQRGNFPDRFSGHQFPNYSSELNVNALLLGDSALYLCASSYRPGTGNFHEQYFGPGTRLTVT.

This chain links TRBV28 with TRBJ1-2, with 8 bases aligning to TRBD1. This CDR3 region has 14 residues. In germline, CDR1 is MDHEN, CDR2 SYDVKM. V gave up 5 bases and J gave up 5 bases; unmatched junction bases: 7. For the CDR3, the DNA is TGTGCCAGCAGTCCAGGGGGCGCGGGATATGGCTACACCTTC. It encodes CASSPGGAGYGYTF.

This chain links TRBV5-1 with TRBJ2-2; TRBD2 aligns across 10 bases. J lost 5 bases, V lost 4 bases, and 11 bases had no gene match. The CDR3 runs to 17 residues. The germline CDR1 and CDR2 sequences are SGHRS and YFSETQ. The CDR3 loop is CASSLQLSGRTTGELFF. DNA of the CDR3: TGCGCCAGCAGCCTCCAACTTAGCGGGAGGACGACCGGGGAGCTGTTTTTT.

The chain recombines TRBV30 with TRBJ1-6; D possibly corresponds to TRBD1 (5 bases). V was shortened by 2 bases and J by 6 bases, with 11 bases between the two germline ends. Germline values: CDR1 GTSNPN, CDR2 SVGIG (reference sequence). The CDR3 has 14 residues. CDR3: CAWSKGVRNSPLHF. The CDR3 DNA reads as TGTGCCTGGAGTAAAGGGGTGCGTAATTCACCCCTCCACTTT. Complete variable domain (other parts from reference TRBV30 and TRBJ1-6): SQTIHQWPATLVQPVGSPLSLECTVEGTSNPNLYWYRQAAGRGLQLLFYSVGIGQISSEVPQNLSASRPQDRQFILSSKKLLLSDSGFYLCAWSKGVRNSPLHFGNGTRLTVT.

V usage is TRBV28 and J usage is TRBJ2-1; 9 bases fit TRBD2. Germline CDR1 MDHEN, CDR2 SYDVKM. This CDR3 comprises 17 residues. V gave up 1 base and J gave up 7 bases; unmatched junction bases: 11. CDR3 coding DNA: TGTGCCAGCAGTTTATTTAAAGCGGGAGGCGGGAAGAATGAGCAGTTCTTC. Residues: CASSLFKAGGGKNEQFF.

The chain uses TRBV4-1 and TRBJ2-7; 7 bases map to TRBD2. V shed 1 base and J 6 bases; nucleotides not matched to a gene: 6. Germline V gene sequence: CDR1 MGHRA, CDR2 YSYEKL. CDR3 length equals 14 residues. CDR3 amino acids: CASSQVKERGEQYF. Written as DNA, the CDR3 is TGCGCCAGCAGCCAAGTCAAGGAGCGGGGCGAGCAGTACTTC.

J is TRBJ2-1 and V is TRBV6-6; TRBD2 matches 13 bases. V trimming: 6 bases; J trimming: 5 bases; junction bases outside the gene matches: 4. In germline, CDR1 is MNHNY, CDR2 SVGAGI (reference sequence). The CDR3 totals 15 residues. CDR3 DNA sequence: TGTGCCAGCAGCCCCGGACTAGCGGGGGACAATGAGCAGTTCTTC. This sequence encodes CASSPGLAGDNEQFF.

This clone has just a few counts. The V and J genes are TRBV19 and TRBJ1-5; 10 nucleotides agree with TRBD1. From germline, CDR1 is LNHDA and CDR2 SQIVND (reference sequence). The CDR3 extends over 18 amino acids. The J segment lost 0 bases and the V segment lost 2 bases, leaving 7 bases of the junction unmatched. CDR3 in DNA: TGTGCCAGTAGTATATTGACAGGGGGCCGACATAGCAATCAGCCCCAGCATTTT. Its translation: CASSILTGGRHSNQPQHF. The entire variable domain, with the rest obtained from reference TRBV19 and TRBJ1-5, is as follows: DGGITQSPKYLFRKEGQNVTLSCEQNLNHDAMYWYRQDPGQGLRLIYYSQIVNDFQKGDIAEGYSVSREKKESFPLTVTSAQKNPTAFYLCASSILTGGRHSNQPQHFGDGTRLSIL.

This chain uses TRBV7-9 with TRBJ2-3; 7 bases map to TRBD2. Germline V gene sequence: CDR1 SEHNR, CDR2 FQNEAQ (reference sequence). The CDR3 loop spans 18 amino acids. V lost 3 bases to trimming and J lost 5 bases; unmatched junction nucleotides: 17. The CDR3 DNA reads TGTGCCAGCAGCTTCCGCCCGCTCTGGCTAGCGGATATAGATACGCAGTATTTT. Translation: CASSFRPLWLADIDTQYF.

A few counts support this clone. J is TRBJ2-7 and V is TRBV7-2; maybe TRBD1 (6 bases). Germline assignment: CDR1 SGHTA and CDR2 FQGNSA. Trimming pared 4 bases from V and 2 bases from J, leaving 12 bases between. There are 14 residues in the CDR3. CDR3 loop: CASSSDRQTYEQYF. In DNA form, the CDR3 reads TGTGCCAGCAGCTCAGACAGGCAAACCTACGAGCAGTACTTC.